This TCR beta chain was sequenced for a study of blood T cell repertoires in COVID-19 (dated by TCRdb to the early 2020s). Some background on the complete study: Collaborator samples came from the United States, Italy and Spain and covered acute and convalescent phases of COVID-19. The samples were drawn from two sources: the first 160 participants of the ongoing ImmuneRACE study, and 1,254 subjects contributed by 6 global collaborators. The sample metadata nearly always contained a de-identified subject ID, COVID-19 status, age in years and sex. The repertoires were released in a freely available public database intended as a resource for research on the immune response to SARS-CoV-2. The material from the prospective study consisted of cDNA or gDNA derived from T cells, B-cell-depleted T cells, or PBMCs. Where available, HLA class I and class II types were taken from metadata supplied by the sample provider and were not determined by assay-based typing. Subjects who had been exposed to COVID-19, were actively infected with it, or had recovered from it provided the deeply sampled blood TCRbeta repertoires that made up the dataset. Findings and caveats that apply to the study as a whole: Clinical and demographic metadata were provided uncurated, with the amount varying by source and participant.

The immunoSEQ Assay, a bias-controlled multiplex PCR, was used to amplify TCRbeta CDR3 regions from genomic DNA. The paper's data handling went like this. Nucleated cell counts per sample were estimated from amplification of reference gene primers within the assay. Sequence reads were collapsed and filtered to measure the absolute abundance of every unique TCRbeta CDR3 rearrangement. For each sample, productive Simpson clonality was calculated by taking the square root of Simpson's diversity index across productive rearrangements. This is the immuneACCESS table as TCRdb keeps it, with only in-frame sequences that have V and J called. A part of the clones is gone; compared with another copy, unresolved V genes explain less than half, and the rest is unexplained. V, J and clone size are taken as reported in that table, and D and trimming were inferred from the DNA itself. The sample table shows 250,000 or so clones, and over 70% are seen once. Of the sample, around 3.2% falls within the top ten clones.

For this clone: The antigen this receptor binds is unknown. Nothing much larger sits one base from this clone, and base qualities are not available.

The CDR1 and CDR2 encoded by the germline V gene (reference sequence) are LNHDA and SQIVND. Reading from cysteine to phenylalanine, the CDR3 counts 16 amino acids. Only CDR3 DNA is held: 48 bases, read in frame from base 1. Trimmed from V: 7 bases; trimmed from J: 4 bases; junction bases lacking a gene match: 15. Collaborating institutions collected whole blood in K2EDTA tubes following their own protocols. Collaborator samples were shipped for TCRbeta analysis as frozen whole blood, isolated PBMCs, or DNA extracted from either sample type. The receptor comes from an elderly woman with acute or convalescent COVID-19. Material for sequencing was peripheral blood. The sequence links TRBV19 to TRBJ1-2; 7 central bases correspond to TRBD1. The DNA is as follows: TGTGCCAGTAAGGAGGGGGCGCCTTCATCACTCTATGGCTACACCTTC. Its translation reads: CASKEGAPSSLYGYTF.